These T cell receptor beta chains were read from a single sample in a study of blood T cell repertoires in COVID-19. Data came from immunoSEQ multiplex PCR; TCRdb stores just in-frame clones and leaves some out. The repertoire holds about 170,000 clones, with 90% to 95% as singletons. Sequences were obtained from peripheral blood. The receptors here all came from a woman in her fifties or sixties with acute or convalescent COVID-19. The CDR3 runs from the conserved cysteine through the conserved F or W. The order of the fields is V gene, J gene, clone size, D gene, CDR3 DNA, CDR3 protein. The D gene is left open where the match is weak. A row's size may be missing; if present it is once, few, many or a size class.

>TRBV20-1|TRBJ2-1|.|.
TGCAGTGCTGGCGAGACTATGCGGTTCTTC
CSAGETMRFF
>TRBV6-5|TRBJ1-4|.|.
TGTGCCAGCACCAAAACACAGGGATTAAATGAAAAACTGTTTTTT
CASTKTQGLNEKLFF
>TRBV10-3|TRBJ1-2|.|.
TGTGCCATCAGTGAAGGAGGGTACTATGGCTACACCTTC
CAISEGGYYGYTF
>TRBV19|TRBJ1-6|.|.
TGTGCCAGTAGTGGGCAGGGGAATTCACCCCTCCACTTT
CASSGQGNSPLHF
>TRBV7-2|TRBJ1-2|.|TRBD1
TGTGCCAGCAGTTTCCGACAGGGACGAGGTGGCTACACCTTC
CASSFRQGRGGYTF
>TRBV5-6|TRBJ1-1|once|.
TGTGCCAGCAGCTTGGGCTTTTTAAAGGCGCGGTCTTTCTTT
CASSLGFLKARSFF
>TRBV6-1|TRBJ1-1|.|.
TGTGCCAGCAGTGAACATGTGAACACTGAAGCTTTCTTT
CASSEHVNTEAFF
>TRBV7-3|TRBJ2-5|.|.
TGTGCCAGCAGCTTAGAGGTCAGAGAGACCCAGTACTTC
CASSLEVRETQYF
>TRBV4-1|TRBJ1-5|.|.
TGCGCCAGCAGCCAAGGGCCTGATCAGCCCCAGCATTTT
CASSQGPDQPQHF
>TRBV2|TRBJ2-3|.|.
TGTGCCAGCAGCCGGGGGTGGGGCACAGATACGCAGTATTTT
CASSRGWGTDTQYF
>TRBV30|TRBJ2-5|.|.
TGTGCCTGGAGCCAGACAGTTGGGTCCCAGTACTTC
CAWSQTVGSQYF
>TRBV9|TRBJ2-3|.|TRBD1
TGTGCCAGCAGCGTAGGTCCGACAGGGACAGATACGCAGTATTTT
CASSVGPTGTDTQYF
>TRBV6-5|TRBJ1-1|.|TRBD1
TGTGCCAGCAGTTACTCGACAGGGGGTTGGGACACTGAAGCTTTCTTT
CASSYSTGGWDTEAFF
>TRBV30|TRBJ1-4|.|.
TGTGCCTGGGCGGCGGACAGTAAAACGGAAAAACTGTTTTTT
CAWAADSKTEKLFF
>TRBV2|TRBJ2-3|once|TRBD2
TGTGCCAGCAGTGGGGGCGGGGGGCGAGCAGATACGCAGTATTTT
CASSGGGGRADTQYF
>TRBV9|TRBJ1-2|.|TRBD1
TGTGCCAGCAGCGCGGGACAGCGGTATGGCTACACCTTC
CASSAGQRYGYTF
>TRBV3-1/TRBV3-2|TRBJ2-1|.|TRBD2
TGTGCCAGCAGCCAAGAACTAGCGGGAGTAGGTACGCAGTTCTTC
CASSQELAGVGTQFF
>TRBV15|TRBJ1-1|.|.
TGTGCCACCAGAAGTCCAGTGAACACTGAAGCTTTCTTT
CATRSPVNTEAFF
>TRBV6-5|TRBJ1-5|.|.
TGTGCCAGCACTCAGGGGTTTAGAAGCAATCAGCCCCAGCATTTT
CASTQGFRSNQPQHF
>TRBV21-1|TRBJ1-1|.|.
TGTGCCAGCAGCAAACGGGACAGGGGACGCCATACTGAAGCTTTCTTT
CASSKRDRGRHTEAFF
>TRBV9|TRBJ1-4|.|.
TGTGCCAGCAGCGTAGGCAGGGGCGGCAACCCAACTAATGAAAAACTGTTTTTT
CASSVGRGGNPTNEKLFF
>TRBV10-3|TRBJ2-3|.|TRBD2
TGTGCCACCGGACTAGCGGGAGGGCGAACAGATACGCAGTATTTT
CATGLAGGRTDTQYF
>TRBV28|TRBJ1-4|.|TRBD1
TGTGCCAGCAGTTTCGGACAGGGTTACGAAAAACTGTTTTTT
CASSFGQGYEKLFF
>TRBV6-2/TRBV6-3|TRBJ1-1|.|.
TGTGCCAGCAGTTACACTACCAGAAACACTGAAGCTTTCTTT
CASSYTTRNTEAFF
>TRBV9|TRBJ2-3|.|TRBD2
TGTGCCAGCAGCGCGACTAGCGGGAGGGCGGGCACAGATACGCAGTATTTT
CASSATSGRAGTDTQYF
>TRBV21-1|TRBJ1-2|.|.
TGTGCCAGCAGCGGCCCTGCGAGGGATGGCTACACCTTC
CASSGPARDGYTF
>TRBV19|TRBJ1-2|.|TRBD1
TGTGCCAGTAGTATTGGGACAGCCCAGTCCTATGGCTACACCTTC
CASSIGTAQSYGYTF
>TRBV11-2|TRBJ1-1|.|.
TGTGCCAGCACCTCCATCAGGGCCCCGTTCCCTGAAGCTTTCTTT
CASTSIRAPFPEAFF
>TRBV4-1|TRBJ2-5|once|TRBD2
TGCGCCAGCAGCTTTATTTCGGCGGGGGGGCCCTACCAAGAGACCCAGTACTTC
CASSFISAGGPYQETQYF